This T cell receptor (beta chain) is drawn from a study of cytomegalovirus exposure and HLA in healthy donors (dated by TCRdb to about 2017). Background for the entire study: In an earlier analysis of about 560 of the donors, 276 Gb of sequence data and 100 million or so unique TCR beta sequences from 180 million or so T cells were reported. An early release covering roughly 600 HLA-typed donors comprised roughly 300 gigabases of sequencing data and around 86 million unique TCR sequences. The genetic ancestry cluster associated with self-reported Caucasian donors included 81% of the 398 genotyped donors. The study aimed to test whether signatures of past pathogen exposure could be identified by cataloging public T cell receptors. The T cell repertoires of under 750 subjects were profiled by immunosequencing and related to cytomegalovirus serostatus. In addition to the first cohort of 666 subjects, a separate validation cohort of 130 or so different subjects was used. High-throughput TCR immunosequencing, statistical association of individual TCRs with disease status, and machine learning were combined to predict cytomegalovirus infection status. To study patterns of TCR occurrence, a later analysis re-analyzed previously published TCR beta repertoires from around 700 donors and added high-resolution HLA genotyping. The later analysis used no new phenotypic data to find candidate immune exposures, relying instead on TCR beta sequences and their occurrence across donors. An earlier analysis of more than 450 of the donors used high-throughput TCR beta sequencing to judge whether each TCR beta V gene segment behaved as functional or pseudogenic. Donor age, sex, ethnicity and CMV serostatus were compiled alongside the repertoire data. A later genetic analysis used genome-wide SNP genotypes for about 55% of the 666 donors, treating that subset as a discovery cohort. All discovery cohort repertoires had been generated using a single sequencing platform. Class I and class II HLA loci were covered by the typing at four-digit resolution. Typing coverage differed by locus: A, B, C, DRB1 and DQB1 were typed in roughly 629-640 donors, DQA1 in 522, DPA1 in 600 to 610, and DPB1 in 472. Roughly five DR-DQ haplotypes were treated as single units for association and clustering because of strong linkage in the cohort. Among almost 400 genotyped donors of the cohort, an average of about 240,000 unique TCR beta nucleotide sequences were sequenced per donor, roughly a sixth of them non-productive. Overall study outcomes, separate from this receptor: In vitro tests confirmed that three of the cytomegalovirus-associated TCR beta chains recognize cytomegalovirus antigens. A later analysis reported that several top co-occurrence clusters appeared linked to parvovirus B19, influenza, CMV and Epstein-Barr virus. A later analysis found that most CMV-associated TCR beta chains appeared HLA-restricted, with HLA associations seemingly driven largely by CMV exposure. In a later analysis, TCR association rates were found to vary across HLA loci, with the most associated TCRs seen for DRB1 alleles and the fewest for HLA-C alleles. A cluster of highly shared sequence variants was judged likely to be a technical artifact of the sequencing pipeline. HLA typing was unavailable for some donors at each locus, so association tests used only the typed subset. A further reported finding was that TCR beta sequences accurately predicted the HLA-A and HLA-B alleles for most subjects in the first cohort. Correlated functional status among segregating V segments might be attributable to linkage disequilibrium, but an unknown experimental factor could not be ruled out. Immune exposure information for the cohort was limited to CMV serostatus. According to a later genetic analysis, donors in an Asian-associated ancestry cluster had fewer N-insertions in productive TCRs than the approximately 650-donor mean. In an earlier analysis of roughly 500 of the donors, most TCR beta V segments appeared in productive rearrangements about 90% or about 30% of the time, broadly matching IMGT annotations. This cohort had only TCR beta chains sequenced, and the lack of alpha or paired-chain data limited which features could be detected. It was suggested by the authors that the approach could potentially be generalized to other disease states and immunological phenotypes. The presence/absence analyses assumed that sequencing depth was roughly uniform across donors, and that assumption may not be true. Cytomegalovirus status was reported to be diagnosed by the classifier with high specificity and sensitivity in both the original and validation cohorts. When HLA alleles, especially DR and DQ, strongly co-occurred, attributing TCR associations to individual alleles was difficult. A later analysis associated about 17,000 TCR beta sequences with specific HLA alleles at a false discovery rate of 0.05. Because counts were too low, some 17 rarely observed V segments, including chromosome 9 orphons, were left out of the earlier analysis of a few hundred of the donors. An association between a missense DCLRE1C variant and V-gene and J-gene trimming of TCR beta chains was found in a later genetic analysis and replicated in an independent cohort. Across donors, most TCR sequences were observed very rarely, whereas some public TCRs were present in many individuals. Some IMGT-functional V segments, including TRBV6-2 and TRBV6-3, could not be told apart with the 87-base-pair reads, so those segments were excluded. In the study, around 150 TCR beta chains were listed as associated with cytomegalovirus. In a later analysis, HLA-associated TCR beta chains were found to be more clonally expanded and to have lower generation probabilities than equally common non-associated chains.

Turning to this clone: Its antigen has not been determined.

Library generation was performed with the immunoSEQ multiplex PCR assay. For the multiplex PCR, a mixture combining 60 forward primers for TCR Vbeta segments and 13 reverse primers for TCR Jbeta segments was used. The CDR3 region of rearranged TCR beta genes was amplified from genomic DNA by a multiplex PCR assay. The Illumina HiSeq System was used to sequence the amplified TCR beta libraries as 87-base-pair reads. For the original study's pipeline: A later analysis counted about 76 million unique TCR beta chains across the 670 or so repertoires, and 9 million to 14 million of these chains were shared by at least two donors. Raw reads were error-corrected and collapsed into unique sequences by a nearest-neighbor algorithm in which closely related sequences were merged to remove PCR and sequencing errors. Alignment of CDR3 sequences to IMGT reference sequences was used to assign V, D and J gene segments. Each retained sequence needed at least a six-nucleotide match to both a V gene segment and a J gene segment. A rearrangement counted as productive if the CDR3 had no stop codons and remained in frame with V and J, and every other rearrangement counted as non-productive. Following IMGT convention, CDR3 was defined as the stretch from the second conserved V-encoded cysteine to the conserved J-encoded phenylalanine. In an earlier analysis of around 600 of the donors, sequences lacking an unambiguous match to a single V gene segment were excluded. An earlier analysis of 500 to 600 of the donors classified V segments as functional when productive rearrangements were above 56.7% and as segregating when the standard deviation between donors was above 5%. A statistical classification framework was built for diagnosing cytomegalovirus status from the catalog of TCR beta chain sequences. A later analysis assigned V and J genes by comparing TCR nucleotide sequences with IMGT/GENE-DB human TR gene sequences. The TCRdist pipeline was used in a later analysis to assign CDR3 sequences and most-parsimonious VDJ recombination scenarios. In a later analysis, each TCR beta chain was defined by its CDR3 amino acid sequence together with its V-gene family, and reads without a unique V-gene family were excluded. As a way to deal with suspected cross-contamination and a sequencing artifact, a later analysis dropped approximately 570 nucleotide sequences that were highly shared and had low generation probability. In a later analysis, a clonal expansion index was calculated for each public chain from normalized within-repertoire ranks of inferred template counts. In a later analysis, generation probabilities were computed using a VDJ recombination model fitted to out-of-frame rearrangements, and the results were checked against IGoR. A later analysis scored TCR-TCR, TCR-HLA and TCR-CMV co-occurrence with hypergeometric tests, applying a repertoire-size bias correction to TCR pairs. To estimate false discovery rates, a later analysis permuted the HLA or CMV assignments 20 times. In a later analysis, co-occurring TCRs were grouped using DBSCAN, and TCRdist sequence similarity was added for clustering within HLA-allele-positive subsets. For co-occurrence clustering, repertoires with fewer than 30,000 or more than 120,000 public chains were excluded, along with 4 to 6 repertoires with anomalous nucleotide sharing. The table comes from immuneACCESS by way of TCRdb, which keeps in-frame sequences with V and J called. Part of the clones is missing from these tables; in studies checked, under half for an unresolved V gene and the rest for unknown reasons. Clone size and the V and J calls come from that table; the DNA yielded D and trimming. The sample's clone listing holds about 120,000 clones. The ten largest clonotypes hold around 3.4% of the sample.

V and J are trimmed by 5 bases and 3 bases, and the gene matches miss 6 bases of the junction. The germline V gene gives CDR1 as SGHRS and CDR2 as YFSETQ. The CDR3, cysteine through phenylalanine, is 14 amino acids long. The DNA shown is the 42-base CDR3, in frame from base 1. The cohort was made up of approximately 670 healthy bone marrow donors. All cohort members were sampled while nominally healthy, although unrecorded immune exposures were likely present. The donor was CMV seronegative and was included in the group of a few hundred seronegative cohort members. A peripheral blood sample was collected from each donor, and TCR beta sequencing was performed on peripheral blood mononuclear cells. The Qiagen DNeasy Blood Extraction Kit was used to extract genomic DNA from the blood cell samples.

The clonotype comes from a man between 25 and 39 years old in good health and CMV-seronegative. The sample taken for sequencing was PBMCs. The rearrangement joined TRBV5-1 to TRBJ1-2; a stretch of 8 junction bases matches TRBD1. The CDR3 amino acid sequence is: CASRVLGQDYGYTF. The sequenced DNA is TGCGCCAGCAGGGTTCTGGGACAGGACTATGGCTACACCTTC. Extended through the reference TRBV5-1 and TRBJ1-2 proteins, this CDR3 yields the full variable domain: KAGVTQTPRYLIKTRGQQVTLSCSPISGHRSVSWYQQTPGQGLQFLFEYFSETQRNKGNFPGRFSGRQFSNSRSEMNVSTLELGDSALYLCASRVLGQDYGYTFGSGTRLTVV.